This paragraph reports one T cell receptor (beta chain). The PCR used 60 Vbeta and 13 Jbeta primers. This table comes from immunoSEQ multiplex PCR, and its TCRdb copy is limited to in-frame clones, with some not included. This sample carries 60,000 to 95,000 clones, around 80% of them seen once, and the ten largest clones take 15% to 20%. This entry comes from a study of cytomegalovirus exposure and HLA in healthy donors. The CDR3 extends over 16 amino acids. Per germline, CDR1 SNHLY and CDR2 FYNNEI. V lost 6 bases to trimming and J lost 3 bases; unmatched junction nucleotides: 12. Sequenced sample: PBMCs. The rearrangement uses TRBV2 and TRBJ1-1, with TRBD1 matching 8 bases. This receptor was obtained from a man between 65 and 85 years old in good health and CMV-seropositive. The DNA of the CDR3 is TGTGCCAGCAGAGCACAGGGGGGATTTGGGTACACTGAAGCTTTCTTT. It translates to CASRAQGGFGYTEAFF.